The TCR beta chain described here comes from a study of T cells in Graves' hyperthyroidism and ophthalmopathy. The sample holds many counts of this clonotype. It was RNA transcripts that yielded the amplified TCR beta CDR3 regions. In the first-round RT-PCR of the TCR CDR3, the HTBI primer set was used. TCRdb recomputed calls from the multiplex PCR reads with MiXCR, one row per CDR3 protein. The table includes roughly 350,000 distinct CDR3 sequences, roughly an eighth detected once. Germline CDR1 is DFQATT and CDR2 is SNEGSKA (reference sequence). This CDR3 comprises 13 residues. V was cut by 3 bases and J by 3 bases, with 12 bases left in between.

Material for sequencing was blood. This receptor was obtained from a woman in her thirties or forties with Graves' ophthalmopathy. The rearrangement joins TRBV20-1 to TRBJ2-7; D might be TRBD1 (6 bases). DNA for the CDR3: TGCAGTGCTAGGGGGGCCGGGGTCTACGAGCAGTACTTC. Its translation: CSARGAGVYEQYF.